One and the same sample provided the 20 T cell receptor beta chains below, sequenced in a study of somatic mutations in cytotoxic T cells in rheumatoid arthritis. Only in-frame clones appear in the TCRdb table, and some are missing; sequencing was by immunoSEQ multiplex PCR. This table has about 7,100 clones, 87% appearing once. Sequencing was carried out using CD8+ T cells sorted from blood. All receptors come from a man aged 40-49 years with rheumatoid arthritis.

The chain employs TRBV23-1 and TRBJ2-2; a weak D match, TRBD1 (5 bases). TRBV23-1 is an ORF, and what it does is uncertain. V lost 0 bases and J lost 0, with 11 bases in between. The CDR3 runs 17 residues. The CDR3 nucleotides are TGCGCCAGCAGTCAATCGCGGACATTCGCGAACACCGGGGAGCTGTTTTTT. Protein: CASSQSRTFANTGELFF.

Remarks on this clone: Compared with germline, one end of the junction differs, possibly owing to a read error. This chain links TRBV11-2 with TRBJ1-6, with a tentative D call TRBD1 (6 bases). Germline CDR1 and CDR2: SGHAT and FQNNGV. This CDR3 has 15 residues. CDR3 DNA sequence: TGTGCCAGCAGCTTAGGTGGGGGACATAATTCCCCCCTCCACTTT. It is translated as CASSLGGGHNSPLHF.

The V and J genes are TRBV27 and TRBJ2-3; 10 nucleotides agree with TRBD2. Germline CDR1 reads MNHEY; CDR2 reads SMNVEV (reference sequence). The V gene end was trimmed by 3 bases and the J gene end by 1 base; junction bases not matched to a gene: 7. The CDR3 spans 17 residues. The CDR3 nucleotides are TGTGCCAGCAGTTTCCATTCCAGCGGGGGGGGCACAGATACGCAGTATTTT. Translated, it gives CASSFHSSGGGTDTQYF.

The chain carries TRBV5-1 and TRBJ2-7; 11 bases are shared with TRBD2. The V gene end was trimmed by 0 bases and the J gene end by 3 bases; junction bases not matched to a gene: 5. The length of the CDR3 is 16 residues. CDR1 SGHRS and CDR2 YFSETQ come from the germline V gene. The DNA of the CDR3 is TGCGCCAGCAGCTTGGCCCTAGCGGGGGGCAACTACGAGCAGTACTTC. Its protein is CASSLALAGGNYEQYF.

V and J are TRBV5-6 and TRBJ1-1; no clear D gene. Trimming left V 0 bases short and J 2 bases short, with 8 bases between. This CDR3 is 14 amino acids long. Germline assignment: CDR1 SGHDT and CDR2 YYEEEE. The CDR3: CASSLDSSNTEAFF. The CDR3 coding sequence is TGTGCCAGCAGCTTGGATAGCTCCAACACTGAAGCTTTCTTT.

The CDR3: CASSPSPGNEQYV. The DNA for the CDR3 is TGTGCCAGCAGCCCCTCCCCGGGAAACGAGCAGTACGTC. J is TRBJ2-7 and V is TRBV6-5; a possible D gene is TRBD2 (5 bases). The CDR3 has 13 residues. Germline values: CDR1 MNHEY, CDR2 SVGAGI. The germline V and J ends were trimmed by 6 bases and 5 bases, with 14 bases remaining between them.

The chain joins TRBV4-1 to TRBJ1-1; 8 bases match TRBD1. The trim removed 7 bases at V and 6 bases at J, leaving 16 bases unmatched. The germline V gene has CDR1 MGHRA and CDR2 YSYEKL. This CDR3 region has 16 residues. CDR3 bases: TGCGCCAGCACCTCTCCATACGCACAGGGGGGGGCTGAAGCTTTCTTT. It yields the protein CASTSPYAQGGAEAFF.

This clone was detected only a few times. This rearrangement joins TRBV6-1 to TRBJ1-3, with 8 positions matching TRBD1. The CDR3 covers 15 residues. The germline V gene encodes CDR1 MNHNS and CDR2 SASEGT. J was trimmed by 3 bases and V by 6 bases; bases with no gene match: 7. The CDR3 here is CASRPQGADGNTIYF. CDR3 sequence (DNA): TGTGCCAGCAGACCCCAGGGGGCAGATGGAAACACCATATATTTT.

The chain links TRBV6-5 to TRBJ2-1, with TRBD1 matching over 8 bases. V dropped 0 bases and J dropped 3; count of bases not matched to a gene: 4. The germline CDR1 and CDR2 sequences are MNHEY and SVGAGI. This CDR3 comprises 16 residues. The CDR3 reads CASSYSVGTGYNEQFF. The CDR3 DNA is TGTGCCAGCAGTTACTCAGTTGGGACAGGCTACAATGAGCAGTTCTTC.

This chain uses TRBV7-2 with TRBJ2-3, with 14 bases matching TRBD2. The CDR3 sequence is 16 residues long. J was trimmed by 5 bases and V by 1 base; bases with no gene match: 2. Germline CDR1 is SGHTA and CDR2 is FQGNSA. The CDR3 nucleotides are TGTGCCAGCAGCTTAGGACTAGCGGGGGGGAGAGATACGCAGTATTTT. Its protein is CASSLGLAGGRDTQYF. Variable domain in full (rest from reference TRBV7-2 and TRBJ2-3): GAGVSQSPSNKVTEKGKDVELRCDPISGHTALYWYRQSLGQGLEFLIYFQGNSAPDKSGLPSDRFSAERTGGSVSTLTIQRTQQEDSAVYLCASSLGLAGGRDTQYFGPGTRLTVL.

The chain joins TRBV7-9 to TRBJ2-1; a possible D gene is TRBD2 (6 bases). The CDR3 runs 18 residues. Trimming shortened V by 5 bases and J by 4 bases, and 24 bases separated the two germline ends. Germline V CDR1 and CDR2: SEHNR, FQNEAQ (reference sequence). This chain's CDR3 is CASSPLGAWELAYNEQFF. CDR3 sequence (DNA): TGTGCCAGCAGCCCACTAGGGGCCTGGGAACTAGCATACAATGAGCAGTTCTTC.

This chain links TRBV5-4 with TRBJ1-2; D perhaps matches TRBD1 (5 bases). Trimming took off 3 bases at V and 3 bases at J, with 18 bases between the two ends. CDR3 length: 16 residues. CDR1 is SGHNT, CDR2 YYREEE, per germline (reference sequence). Here the CDR3 reads CASSSEPGIYDYGYTF. The CDR3 DNA reads TGTGCCAGCAGCTCCGAACCAGGGATATACGACTATGGCTACACCTTC.

J is TRBJ1-1 and V is TRBV7-8; 7 bases are shared with TRBD1. Germline values: CDR1 SGHVS, CDR2 FQNEAQ. V shed 3 bases and J 0 bases; nucleotides not matched to a gene: 4. The CDR3 runs 15 residues. The CDR3 protein is CASSFRQGLNTEAFF. The CDR3 DNA sequence: TGTGCCAGCAGCTTCCGACAGGGCCTGAACACTGAAGCTTTCTTT.

This clone has a single count. V gene TRBV10-3 combines with J gene TRBJ2-3; 9 bases map to TRBD2. The trim removed 7 bases at V and 6 bases at J, leaving 8 bases unmatched. The CDR3 covers 14 residues. The germline CDR1 and CDR2 sequences are ENHRY and SYGVKD. CDR3 DNA: TGTGCCATCAAAATTACTAGCGGGTCGGATACGCAGTATTTT. Amino acid sequence: CAIKITSGSDTQYF.

The V and J genes are TRBV27 and TRBJ1-1, with a weak D call TRBD1 (5 bases). This CDR3 has 13 residues. From germline, CDR1 is MNHEY and CDR2 SMNVEV (reference sequence). V dropped 6 bases and J dropped 0 bases, with 8 bases sitting between them. The CDR3 is CASSDSMNTEAFF. CDR3 nucleotides: TGTGCCAGCAGCGACAGTATGAACACTGAAGCTTTCTTT.

This clone was counted once. This chain connects TRBV4-1 to TRBJ1-1; D is undetermined. Germline V gives CDR1 MGHRA, CDR2 YSYEKL. The CDR3 contains 14 residues. Trimming removed 2 bases from V and 7 bases from J, with 14 bases in between. For the CDR3, the DNA is TGCGCCAGCAGCCAAAAGCCGGGAGCGCTTGAAGCTTTCTTT. It is translated as CASSQKPGALEAFF.

This clone turned up a few times. The chain employs TRBV9 and TRBJ1-3; maybe TRBD1 (6 bases). Deletions cut 4 bases from V and 2 bases from J, with 25 bases between. The CDR3 has 19 amino acids. In germline, CDR1 is SGDLS, CDR2 YYNGEE. In DNA form, the CDR3 reads TGTGCCAGCAGCCCAGGTGTCGGGGGGGCAGGGACAACTGGAAACACCATATATTTT. Amino acids: CASSPGVGGAGTTGNTIYF.

The chain recombines TRBV7-8 with TRBJ1-6; a weak D match, TRBD1 (6 bases). V lost 7 bases and J 8 bases, leaving 15 bases between the germline ends. The CDR3 is made up of 14 amino acids. Per germline, CDR1 SGHVS and CDR2 FQNEAQ. The CDR3 DNA reads as TGTGCCAGCACCTTTGGGACATCTGATTCACCCCTCCACTTT. This encodes CASTFGTSDSPLHF. Using reference TRBV7-8 and TRBJ1-6 for the parts outside the CDR3, the full variable domain is GAGVSQSPRYKVAKRGQDVALRCDPISGHVSLFWYQQALGQGPEFLTYFQNEAQLDKSGLPSDRFFAERPEGSVSTLKIQRTQQEDSAVYLCASTFGTSDSPLHFGNGTRLTVT.

V usage is TRBV11-2 and J usage is TRBJ2-3, with 13 bases fitting TRBD2. The CDR3 runs to 16 residues. CDR1 is SGHAT, CDR2 FQNNGV, per germline. Germline trimming cut 5 bases from V and 5 bases from J; bases unmatched to any gene: 7. CDR3 loop: CASSPTSGGAVDTQYF. Written as DNA, the CDR3 is TGTGCCAGCAGCCCAACTAGCGGGGGGGCGGTAGATACGCAGTATTTT. The full variable domain, in which reference TRBV11-2 and TRBJ2-3 provide the parts outside the CDR3, is EAGVAQSPRYKIIEKRQSVAFWCNPISGHATLYWYQQILGQGPKLLIQFQNNGVVDDSQLPKDRFSAERLKGVDSTLKIQPAKLEDSAVYLCASSPTSGGAVDTQYFGPGTRLTVL.

This clone has a single count. This chain joins TRBV6-6 and TRBJ1-2; TRBD1 matches at 9 bases. This CDR3 contains 14 residues. The J segment lost 7 bases and the V segment lost 2 bases, leaving 5 bases of the junction unmatched. CDR1 MNHNY and CDR2 SVGAGI come from the germline V gene (reference sequence). In DNA form, the CDR3 reads TGTGCCAGCAGTTACGGGACAGGGTATGGTGGCTACACCTTC. Encoded protein: CASSYGTGYGGYTF.